Sequencing of this T cell receptor (beta chain) was carried out in a study of T-cell reconstitution after alpha-beta-depleted transplantation in children. Preparation of the TCRbeta library was carried out with unique molecular identifiers. TCRdb redid the calling of the PCR reads with MiXCR, one entry per CDR3 protein. This table has roughly 500,000 distinct CDR3 sequences, approximately 13% appearing once. Trimming removed 4 bases from V and 3 bases from J, with 9 bases in between. CDR1 MNHEY and CDR2 SMNVEV come from the germline V gene (reference sequence). CDR3 size: 13 residues. Material: PBMCs from the stem cell graft donor, obtained from the stem cell graft. This TCR derives from a human donor who donated a stem cell graft to a child with combined immunodeficiency. This chain uses TRBV27 with TRBJ2-5; no clear D. CDR3 in amino acids: CASSSFFEETQYF. For the CDR3, the DNA is TGTGCCAGCAGTTCCTTTTTTGAAGAGACCCAGTACTTC.